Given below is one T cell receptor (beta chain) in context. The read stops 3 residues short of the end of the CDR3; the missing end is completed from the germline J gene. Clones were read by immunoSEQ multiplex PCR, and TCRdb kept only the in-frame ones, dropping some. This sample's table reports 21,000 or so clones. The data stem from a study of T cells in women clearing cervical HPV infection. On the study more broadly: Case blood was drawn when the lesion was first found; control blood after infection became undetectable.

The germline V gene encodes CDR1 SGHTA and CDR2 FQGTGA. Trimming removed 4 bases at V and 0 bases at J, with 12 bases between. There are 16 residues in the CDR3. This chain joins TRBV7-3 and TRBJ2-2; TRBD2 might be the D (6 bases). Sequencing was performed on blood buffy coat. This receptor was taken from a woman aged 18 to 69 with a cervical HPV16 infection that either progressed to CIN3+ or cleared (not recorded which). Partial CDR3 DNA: TGTGCCAGCAGCTCAATAGCGGAGGCGAACACCGGGGAG. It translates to CASSSIAEANTGE. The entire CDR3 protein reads CASSSIAEANTGELFF.